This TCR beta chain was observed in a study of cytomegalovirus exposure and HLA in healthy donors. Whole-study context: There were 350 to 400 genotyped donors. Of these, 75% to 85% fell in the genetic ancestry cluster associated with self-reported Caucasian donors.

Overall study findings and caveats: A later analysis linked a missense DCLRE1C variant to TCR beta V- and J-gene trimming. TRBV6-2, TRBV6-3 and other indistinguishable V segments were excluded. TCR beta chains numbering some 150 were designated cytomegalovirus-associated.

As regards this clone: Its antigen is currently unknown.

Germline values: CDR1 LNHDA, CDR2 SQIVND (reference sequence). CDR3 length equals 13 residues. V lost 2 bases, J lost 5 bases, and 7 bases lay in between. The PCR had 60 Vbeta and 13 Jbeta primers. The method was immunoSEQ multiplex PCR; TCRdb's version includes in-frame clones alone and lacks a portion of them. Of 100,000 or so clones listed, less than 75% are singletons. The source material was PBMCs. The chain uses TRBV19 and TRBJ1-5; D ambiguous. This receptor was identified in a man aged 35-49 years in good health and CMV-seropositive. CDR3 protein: CASSIQADQPQHF. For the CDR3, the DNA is TGTGCCAGTAGTATACAAGCGGATCAGCCCCAGCATTTT.